This entry features one TCR beta chain sequence. This specimen belongs to a study of blood T cell repertoires in COVID-19. There are 14 residues in the CDR3. Trimming removed 0 bases at V and 3 bases at J, with 6 bases between. Germline CDR1 WNHNN, CDR2 SYGVQD (reference sequence). Measured with immunoSEQ multiplex PCR; TCRdb has only the in-frame clones, and not every one. The sample includes 200,000 to 300,000 clones, approximately 86% of them seen just once. The genes are TRBV10-1 and TRBJ2-1; D uncertain. This TCR derives from a woman between 18 and 29 years old who had recovered from COVID-19. Sequencing was done on a sample of PBMCs or T cells enriched from blood (not recorded which). CDR3 in DNA: TGCGCCAGCAGTGAGTCGTCACACTACAATGAGCAGTTCTTC. This codes for CASSESSHYNEQFF.